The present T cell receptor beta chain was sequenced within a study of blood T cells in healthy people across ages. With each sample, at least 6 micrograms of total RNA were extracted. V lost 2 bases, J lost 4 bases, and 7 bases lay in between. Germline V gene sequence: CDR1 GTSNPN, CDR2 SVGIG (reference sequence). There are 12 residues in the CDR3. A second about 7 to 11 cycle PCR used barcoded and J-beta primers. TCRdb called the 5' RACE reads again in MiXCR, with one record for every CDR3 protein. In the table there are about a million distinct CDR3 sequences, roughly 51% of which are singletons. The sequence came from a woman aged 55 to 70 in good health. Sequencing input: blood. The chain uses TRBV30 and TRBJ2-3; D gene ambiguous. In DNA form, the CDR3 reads TGTGCCTGGAGTCGTTCGGCAGATACGCAGTATTTT. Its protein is CAWSRSADTQYF.